The 12 T cell receptor beta chains presented below share a single source sample, sequenced in a study of beta chain features in type 1 diabetes. These TCRs' antigens remain unknown. Expressed TCRB transcripts got sequenced, as all isolated RNA was reverse transcribed. Measured with immunoSEQ multiplex PCR; TCRdb has only the in-frame clones, and not every one. The profile shows around 650,000 clones, around 12% of them singletons. Overall study results and limits: Among all four CD4+ subsets, Type 1 diabetes patients had TCRB CDR3s that were moderately but significantly shorter.

Sequenced: naive CD4+ T cells from blood. These receptors originate from a man between 25 and 39 years old with type 1 diabetes.

A few counts support this clone. Written as DNA, the CDR3 is TGTGCCAGCAGCGTAGCCTACTTAGGGGGGCCCACAGATACGCAGTATTTT. It codes for CASSVAYLGGPTDTQYF. The chain couples TRBV9 to TRBJ2-3; the D call may be TRBD1 or TRBD2 (6 bases each). V lost 0 bases and J 2 bases, leaving 16 bases between the germline ends. This CDR3 is built from 17 residues. The germline V gene has CDR1 SGDLS and CDR2 YYNGEE. Using reference TRBV9 and TRBJ2-3 for the parts outside the CDR3, the full variable domain is DSGVTQTPKHLITATGQRVTLRCSPRSGDLSVYWYQQSLDQGLQFLIQYYNGEERAKGNILERFSAQQFPDLHSELNLSSLELGDSALYFCASSVAYLGGPTDTQYFGPGTRLTVL.

The V and J genes are TRBV5-1 and TRBJ1-2; D is unclear. The germline gives CDR1 SGHRS, CDR2 YFSETQ. The CDR3 covers 15 residues. The V end was cut by 2 bases, the J end by 0 bases, with 11 bases between. Written as DNA, the CDR3 is TGCGCCAGCAGCTTTGGACGGGAAGCTAACTATGGCTACACCTTC. This encodes CASSFGREANYGYTF. Full variable domain (missing parts from reference TRBV5-1 and TRBJ1-2): KAGVTQTPRYLIKTRGQQVTLSCSPISGHRSVSWYQQTPGQGLQFLFEYFSETQRNKGNFPGRFSGRQFSNSRSEMNVSTLELGDSALYLCASSFGREANYGYTFGSGTRLTVV.

CDR3 sequence: CASSPRGLETQYF. CDR3 nucleotides: TGTGCCAGCAGCCCACGTGGGTTGGAGACCCAGTACTTC. The J gene is TRBJ2-5, the V gene TRBV7-3, with D unresolved. Trimming took 5 bases from V and 5 from J, leaving 12 bases between them. Per germline, CDR1 SGHTA and CDR2 FQGTGA. The CDR3 is 13 residues long.

This clone has only a few counts. The chain carries TRBV7-2 and TRBJ1-1, with TRBD1 as a possible D gene (5 bases). The CDR3 has 12 residues. The germline V gene has CDR1 SGHTA and CDR2 FQGNSA. The V and J ends lost 5 bases and 4 bases respectively, with 8 bases between them. The DNA for the CDR3 is TGTGCCAGCAGCGGGGGTAGCACTGAAGCTTTCTTT. This translates into CASSGGSTEAFF.

This chain connects TRBV7-9 to TRBJ1-5; unclear D gene. CDR3 size: 15 residues. Germline V gene sequence: CDR1 SEHNR, CDR2 FQNEAQ (reference sequence). The V end was cut by 2 bases, the J end by 2 bases, with 10 bases between. DNA of the CDR3: TGTGCCAGCAGCTTAAAGGGCCAGGGCAATCAGCCCCAGCATTTT. Encoded protein: CASSLKGQGNQPQHF.

This chain uses TRBV7-9 with TRBJ2-2; D not certain. The germline V gene encodes CDR1 SEHNR and CDR2 FQNEAQ (reference sequence). V dropped 5 bases and J dropped 4 bases, with 14 bases sitting between them. The CDR3 covers 15 residues. The chain's CDR3 is CASSPVPPGTGELFF. The CDR3 DNA follows: TGTGCCAGCAGCCCCGTTCCTCCCGGCACCGGGGAGCTGTTTTTT.

This clone appeared a few times. V and J are TRBV20-1 and TRBJ2-7; D is possibly TRBD1 (5 bases). CDR3 length: 10 amino acids. CDR1 is DFQATT and CDR2 is SNEGSKA in the germline V gene (reference sequence). For the CDR3, the DNA is TGCAGGGTGGGGCGGCGCGAGCAGTACTTC. Amino acids: CRVGRREQYF.

This clone was seen only a few times. The chain is built from TRBV27 and TRBJ1-5; D is unresolved. CDR1 and CDR2 (germline): MNHEY, SMNVEV (reference sequence). CDR3 length: 18 residues. V gave up 1 base and J gave up 2 bases, with 18 bases separating them. The CDR3 loop is CASSLLAGAEAGNQPQHF. The CDR3 region has the DNA TGTGCCAGCAGTTTATTAGCGGGTGCGGAGGCAGGCAATCAGCCCCAGCATTTT.

V is TRBV6-5 and J is TRBJ1-2, with D possibly matching TRBD1 (5 bases). The CDR3 contains 15 residues. Germline values: CDR1 MNHEY, CDR2 SVGAGI. V was cut by 0 bases and J by 7 bases, with 15 bases left in between. The CDR3 protein is CASSYSTGLTGGYTF. The CDR3 DNA is TGTGCCAGCAGTTACTCCACAGGTCTGACGGGTGGCTACACCTTC.

V and J are TRBV7-9 and TRBJ2-2; D perhaps matches TRBD2 (6 bases). Trimming removed 5 bases from V and 5 bases from J, with 9 bases in between. CDR3 length equals 13 residues. Looked up from germline, CDR1 is SEHNR and CDR2 is FQNEAQ (reference sequence). CDR3 bases: TGTGCCAGCAGCCAAAGCGGGACCGGGGAGCTGTTTTTT. As protein: CASSQSGTGELFF. Full variable domain (remainder filled in from reference TRBV7-9 and TRBJ2-2): DTGVSQNPRHKITKRGQNVTFRCDPISEHNRLYWYRQTLGQGPEFLTYFQNEAQLEKSRLLSDRFSAERPKGSFSTLEIQRTEQGDSAMYLCASSQSGTGELFFGEGSRLTVL.

This clone was counted between two and nine times. This sample includes further DNA sequences coding for the same CDR3. This chain joins TRBV27 and TRBJ2-5; TRBD1 aligns across 8 bases. This CDR3 region has 14 residues. Germline-derived CDR1 and CDR2 are MNHEY and SMNVEV (reference sequence). After removal of 5 bases from V and 2 bases from J, the junction contained 4 bases not matched to a gene. The CDR3 region has the DNA TGTGCCAGCAGTCCGTGGACAGGGCAAGAGACCCAGTACTTC. It specifies CASSPWTGQETQYF.

V usage is TRBV7-9 and J usage is TRBJ1-6, with 7 bases matching TRBD1. From germline, CDR1 is SEHNR and CDR2 FQNEAQ (reference sequence). After removal of 8 bases from V and 7 bases from J, the junction contained 5 bases not matched to a gene. CDR3 length equals 13 residues. CDR3 bases: TGTGCCAGCCAAGGGGGCCTCAATTCACCCCTCCACTTT. Translation: CASQGGLNSPLHF.